The clone carrying this T cell receptor beta chain was picked up one time. Measured with immunoSEQ multiplex PCR; TCRdb has only the in-frame clones, and not every one. The sample yields a few hundred thousand clones, approximately 85% seen once. The entry originates in a study of blood T cell repertoires in COVID-19. Study-wide background: Italy, Spain and the United States were the sources of the convalescent and acute COVID-19 samples.

V lost 5 bases and J 0 bases, leaving 7 bases between the germline ends. Germline lookup yields CDR1 MNHEY and CDR2 SMNVEV (reference sequence). The CDR3 spans 13 residues. Sequenced: PBMCs or T cells enriched from blood (not recorded which). This clonotype was obtained from a man aged 25-45 years who had recovered from COVID-19. The V and J genes are TRBV27 and TRBJ1-2; tentative D call: TRBD1 (5 bases). Here the CDR3 reads CASSDSANYGYTF. CDR3 DNA: TGTGCCAGCAGTGACAGCGCTAACTATGGCTACACCTTC.